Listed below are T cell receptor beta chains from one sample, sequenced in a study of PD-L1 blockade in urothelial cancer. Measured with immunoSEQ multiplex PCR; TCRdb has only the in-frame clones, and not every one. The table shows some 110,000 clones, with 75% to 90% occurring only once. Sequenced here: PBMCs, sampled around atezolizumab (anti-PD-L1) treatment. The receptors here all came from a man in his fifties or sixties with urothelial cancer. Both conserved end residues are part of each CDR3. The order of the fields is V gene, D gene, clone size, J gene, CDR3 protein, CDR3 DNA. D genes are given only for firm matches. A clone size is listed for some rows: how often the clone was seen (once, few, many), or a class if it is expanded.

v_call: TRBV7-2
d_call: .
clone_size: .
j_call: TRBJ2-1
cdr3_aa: CASSLDRVSSYNEQFF
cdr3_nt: TGTGCCAGCAGCTTAGACAGGGTTTCCTCCTACAATGAGCAGTTCTTC

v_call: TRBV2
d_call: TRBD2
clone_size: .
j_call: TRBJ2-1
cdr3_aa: CASRGALAGGPSEQFF
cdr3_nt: TGTGCCAGCAGGGGGGCACTAGCGGGGGGGCCGAGTGAGCAGTTCTTC

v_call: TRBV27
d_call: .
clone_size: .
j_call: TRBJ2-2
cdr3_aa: CASSLSRLSTGELFF
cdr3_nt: TGTGCCAGCAGTTTATCCAGACTTTCCACCGGGGAGCTGTTTTTT

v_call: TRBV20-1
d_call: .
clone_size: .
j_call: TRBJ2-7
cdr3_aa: CSATRGYEQYF
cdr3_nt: TGCAGTGCTACCCGGGGCTACGAGCAGTACTTC

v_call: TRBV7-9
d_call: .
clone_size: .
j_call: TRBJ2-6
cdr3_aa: CASSFYRAGANVLTF
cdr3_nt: TGTGCCAGCAGCTTTTACAGGGCTGGGGCCAACGTCCTGACTTTC

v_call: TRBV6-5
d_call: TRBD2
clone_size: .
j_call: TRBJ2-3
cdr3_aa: CASSYVAGTTDTQYF
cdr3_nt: TGTGCCAGCAGTTACGTAGCGGGGACCACAGATACGCAGTATTTT

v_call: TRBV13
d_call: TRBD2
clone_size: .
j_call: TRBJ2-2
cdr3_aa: CASSRRTSGDHTGELFF
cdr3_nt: TGTGCCAGCAGTCGAAGGACTAGCGGGGACCACACCGGGGAGCTGTTTTTT

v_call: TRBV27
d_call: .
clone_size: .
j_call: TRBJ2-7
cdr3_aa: CASSSGIFSSGRQNYEQYF
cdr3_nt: TGTGCCAGCAGTTCCGGGATATTTAGCTCCGGGAGACAAAACTACGAGCAGTACTTC

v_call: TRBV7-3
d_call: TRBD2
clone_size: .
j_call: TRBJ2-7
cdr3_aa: CASSLTGQGGSYEQYF
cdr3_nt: TGTGCCAGCAGCTTAACGGGGCAGGGAGGGTCCTACGAGCAGTACTTC

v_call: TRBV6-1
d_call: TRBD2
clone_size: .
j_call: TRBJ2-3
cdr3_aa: CASSEAGSGGVNTQYF
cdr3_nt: TGTGCCAGCAGTGAAGCAGGTAGCGGGGGGGTAAATACGCAGTATTTT

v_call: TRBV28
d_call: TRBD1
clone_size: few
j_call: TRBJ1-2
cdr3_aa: CASTTQGALRGYTF
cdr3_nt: TGTGCCAGCACCACACAGGGGGCCCTTCGTGGCTACACCTTC

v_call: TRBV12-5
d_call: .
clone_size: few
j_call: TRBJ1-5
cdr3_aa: CASGSTELPQHF
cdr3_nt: TGTGCTAGTGGTTCCACAGAACTCCCCCAGCATTTT

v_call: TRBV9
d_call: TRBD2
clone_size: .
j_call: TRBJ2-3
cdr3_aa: CASSVGSGGTDTQYF
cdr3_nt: TGTGCCAGCAGCGTAGGTAGCGGGGGGACAGATACGCAGTATTTT

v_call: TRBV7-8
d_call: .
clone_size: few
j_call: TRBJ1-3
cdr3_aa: CASSLDRVGNTIYF
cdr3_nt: TGTGCCAGCAGCTTAGACAGGGTTGGAAACACCATATATTTT

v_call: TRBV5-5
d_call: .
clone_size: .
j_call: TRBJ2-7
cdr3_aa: CASSFFKGPYEQYF
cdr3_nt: TGTGCCAGCAGCTTTTTCAAGGGGCCCTACGAGCAGTACTTC

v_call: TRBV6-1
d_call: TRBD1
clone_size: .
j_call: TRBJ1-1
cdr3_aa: CASRDREGTEAFF
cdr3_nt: TGTGCCAGCAGAGACAGGGAAGGCACTGAAGCTTTCTTT

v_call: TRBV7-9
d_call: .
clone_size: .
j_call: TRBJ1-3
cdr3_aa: CASSTRGGRNTIYF
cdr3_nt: TGTGCCAGCTCCACCCGGGGGGGGCGAAACACCATATATTTT

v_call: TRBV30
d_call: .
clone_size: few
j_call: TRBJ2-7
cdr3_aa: CAWSRTDAYEQYF
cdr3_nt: TGTGCCTGGAGTAGGACAGATGCCTACGAGCAGTACTTC

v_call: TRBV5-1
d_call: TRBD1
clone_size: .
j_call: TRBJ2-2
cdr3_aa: CASKDEGAGGELFF
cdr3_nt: TGCGCCAGCAAAGACGAGGGGGCAGGCGGGGAGCTGTTTTTT

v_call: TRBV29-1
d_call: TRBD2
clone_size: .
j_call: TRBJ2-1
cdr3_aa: CSVDATSVLNEQFF
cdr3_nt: TGCAGCGTTGACGCGACTAGCGTCCTCAATGAGCAGTTCTTC

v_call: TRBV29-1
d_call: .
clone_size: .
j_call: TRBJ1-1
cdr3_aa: CSVLPGGGPATEAFF
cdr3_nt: TGCAGCGTTCTCCCCGGCGGGGGGCCGGCCACTGAAGCTTTCTTT

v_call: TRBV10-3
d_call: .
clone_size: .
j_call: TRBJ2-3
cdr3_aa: CAIMGSARGRDTQYF
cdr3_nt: TGTGCCATCATGGGATCCGCACGGGGTCGAGATACGCAGTATTTT

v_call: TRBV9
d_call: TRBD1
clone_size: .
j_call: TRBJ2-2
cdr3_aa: CASSGGTGGPGELFF
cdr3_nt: TGTGCCAGCAGCGGTGGGACAGGGGGCCCCGGGGAGCTGTTTTTT

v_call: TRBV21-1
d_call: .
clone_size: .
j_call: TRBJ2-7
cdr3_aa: CAMGGLYEQYF
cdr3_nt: TGTGCCATGGGGGGTCTCTACGAGCAGTACTTC

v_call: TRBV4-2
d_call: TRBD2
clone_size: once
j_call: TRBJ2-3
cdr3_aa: CASSRRLAGGPTDTQYF
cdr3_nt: TGTGCCAGCAGCAGACGACTAGCGGGAGGGCCGACAGATACGCAGTATTTT

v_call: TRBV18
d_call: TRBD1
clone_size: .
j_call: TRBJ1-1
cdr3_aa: CASLTGLNTEAFF
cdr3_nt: TGTGCCAGTTTGACAGGGCTGAACACTGAAGCTTTCTTT

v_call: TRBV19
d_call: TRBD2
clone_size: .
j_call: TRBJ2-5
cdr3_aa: CASSNGLAGEETQYF
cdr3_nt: TGTGCCAGTAGTAACGGACTAGCGGGAGAAGAGACCCAGTACTTC

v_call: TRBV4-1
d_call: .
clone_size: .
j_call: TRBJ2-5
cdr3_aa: CASSNQQGRETQYF
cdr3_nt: TGCGCCAGCAGCAACCAACAGGGTCGAGAGACCCAGTACTTC

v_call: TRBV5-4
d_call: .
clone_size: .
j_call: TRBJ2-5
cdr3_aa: CASSFHQPGETQYF
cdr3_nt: TGTGCCAGCAGCTTTCACCAACCGGGGGAGACCCAGTACTTC

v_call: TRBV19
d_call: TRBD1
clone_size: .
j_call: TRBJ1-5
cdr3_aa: CATNLGGGQPQHF
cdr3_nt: TGTGCCACTAACTTAGGGGGCGGTCAGCCCCAGCATTTT

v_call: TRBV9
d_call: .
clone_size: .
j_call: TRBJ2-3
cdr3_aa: CASSTDMGTDTQYF
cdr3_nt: TGTGCCAGCAGCACTGATATGGGCACAGATACGCAGTATTTT

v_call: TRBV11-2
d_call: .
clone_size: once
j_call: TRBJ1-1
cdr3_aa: CASSLTTGWLITEAFF
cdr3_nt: TGTGCCAGCAGCCTAACGACAGGCTGGTTGATCACTGAAGCTTTCTTT

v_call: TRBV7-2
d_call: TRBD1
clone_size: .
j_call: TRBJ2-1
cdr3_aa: CASSYDRERWNEQFF
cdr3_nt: TGTGCCAGCAGCTATGACAGGGAAAGGTGGAATGAGCAGTTCTTC

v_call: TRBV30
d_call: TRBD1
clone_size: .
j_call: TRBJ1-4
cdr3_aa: CAGNRGTNEKLFF
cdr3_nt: TGTGCCGGGAACAGGGGAACTAATGAAAAACTGTTTTTT

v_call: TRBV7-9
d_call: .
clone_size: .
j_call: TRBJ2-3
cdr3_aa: CASSPGQGSRKDTQYF
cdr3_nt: TGTGCCAGCAGCCCTGGGCAGGGATCACGAAAAGATACGCAGTATTTT

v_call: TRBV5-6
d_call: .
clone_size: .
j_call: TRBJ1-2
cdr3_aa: CASSPGYLGYTF
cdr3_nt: TGTGCCAGCAGCCCAGGGTATTTGGGCTACACCTTC

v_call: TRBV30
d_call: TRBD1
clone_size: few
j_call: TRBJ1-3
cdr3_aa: CAWSPPGGRNTIYF
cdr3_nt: TGTGCCTGGAGCCCTCCAGGGGGCCGAAACACCATATATTTT

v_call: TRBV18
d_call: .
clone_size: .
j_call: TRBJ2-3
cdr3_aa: CASSPPSSDTQYF
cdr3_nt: TGTGCCAGCTCACCACCGTCGTCAGATACGCAGTATTTT

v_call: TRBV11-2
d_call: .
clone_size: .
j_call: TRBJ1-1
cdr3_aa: CASSLDGANTEAFF
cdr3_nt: TGTGCCAGCAGCTTAGATGGGGCGAACACTGAAGCTTTCTTT

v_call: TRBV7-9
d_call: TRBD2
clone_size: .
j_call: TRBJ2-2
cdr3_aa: CASSLGLAGHGELFF
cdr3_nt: TGTGCCAGCAGCTTAGGGCTAGCGGGCCACGGGGAGCTGTTTTTT

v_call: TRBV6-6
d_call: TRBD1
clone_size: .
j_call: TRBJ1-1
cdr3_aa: CASSYSADRGHEAFF
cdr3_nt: TGTGCCAGCAGTTACTCGGCGGACAGGGGTCATGAAGCTTTCTTT

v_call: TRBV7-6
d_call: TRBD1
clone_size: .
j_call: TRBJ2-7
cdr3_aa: CASSLGGGTGASYEQYF
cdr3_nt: TGTGCCAGCAGCTTAGGGGGGGGGACAGGGGCCTCCTACGAGCAGTACTTC

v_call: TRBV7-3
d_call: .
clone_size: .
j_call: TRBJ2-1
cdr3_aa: CASLPAGTSYNEQFF
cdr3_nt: TGTGCCAGCCTCCCGGCGGGGACTTCCTACAATGAGCAGTTCTTC

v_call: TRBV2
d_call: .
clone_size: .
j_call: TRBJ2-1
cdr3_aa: CASRGLYNEQFF
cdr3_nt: TGTGCCAGCAGGGGACTTTACAATGAGCAGTTCTTC

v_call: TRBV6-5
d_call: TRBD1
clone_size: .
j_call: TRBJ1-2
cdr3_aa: CASSPGTGVSGYTF
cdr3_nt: TGTGCCAGCAGTCCCGGGACAGGGGTGTCTGGCTACACCTTC

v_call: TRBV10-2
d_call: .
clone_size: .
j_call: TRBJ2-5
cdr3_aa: CASSQFLTKDYQETQYF
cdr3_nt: TGCGCCAGCAGTCAGTTCCTGACAAAAGATTACCAAGAGACCCAGTACTTC

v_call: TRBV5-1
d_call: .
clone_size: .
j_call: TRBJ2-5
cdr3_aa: CASRQTEETQYF
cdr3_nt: TGCGCCAGCAGACAGACAGAAGAGACCCAGTACTTC

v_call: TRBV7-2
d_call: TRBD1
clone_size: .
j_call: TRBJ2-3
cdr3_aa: CASSLVLGLGQSTDTQYF
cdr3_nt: TGTGCCAGCAGCTTAGTCTTGGGGTTGGGACAGAGCACAGATACGCAGTATTTT

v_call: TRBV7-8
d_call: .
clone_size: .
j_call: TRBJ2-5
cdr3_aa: CASSREETQYF
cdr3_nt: TGTGCCAGCAGCCGTGAAGAGACCCAGTACTTC

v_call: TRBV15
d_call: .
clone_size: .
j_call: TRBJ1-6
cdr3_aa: CATSRARVNSPLHF
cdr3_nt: TGTGCCACCAGCAGAGCCAGGGTTAATTCACCCCTCCACTTT

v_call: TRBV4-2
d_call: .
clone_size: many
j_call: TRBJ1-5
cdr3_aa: CASSQDLASNQPQHF
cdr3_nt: TGTGCCAGCAGCCAAGATTTAGCTAGCAATCAGCCCCAGCATTTT

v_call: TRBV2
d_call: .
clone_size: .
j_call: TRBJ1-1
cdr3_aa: CASSEALWPGDMNTEAFF
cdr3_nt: TGTGCCAGCAGTGAAGCGCTTTGGCCAGGGGATATGAACACTGAAGCTTTCTTT

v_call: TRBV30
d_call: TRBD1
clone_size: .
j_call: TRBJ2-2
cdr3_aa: CAWKQQGMVRTGELFF
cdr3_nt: TGTGCCTGGAAGCAACAGGGGATGGTGCGGACCGGGGAGCTGTTTTTT